A selection of T cell receptor beta chains follows, all from one sample in a study of T cell repertoires in cytomegalovirus infection. MiXCR, run by TCRdb on the reads, gives a single entry per CDR3 protein. The sample yields 150,000 to 200,000 distinct CDR3 sequences, 15% to 20% seen once. The material sequenced was PBMCs. The origin of the receptors is a human donor in good health (CMV status not recorded). Some clones in this sample may be carry-over from other donors' samples. The CDR3 runs from the conserved cysteine through the conserved F or W. The D gene is left open where the match is weak. The size of a clone is reported for some rows only, either as once, few or many, or as a class for expanded clones.

j_call v_call d_call clone_size cdr3_nt cdr3_aa
TRBJ2-1 TRBV7-2 TRBD1 NA TGTGCCAGCGGCTTAGGGGGGGGGACAGGGGGAAATGAGCAGTTCTTC CASGLGGGTGGNEQFF
TRBJ1-5 TRBV23-1 NA NA TGCGCCAGCAGTCAACCCCCGTGGCAGGGGAATCAGCCCCAGCATTTT CASSQPPWQGNQPQHF
TRBJ2-3 TRBV4-3 NA many TGCGCCAGCAGCCAAGGGATGTACGACTCACAGTATTTT CASSQGMYDSQYF
TRBJ2-5 TRBV7-9 NA many TGTGCCAGCAGCTTATTAGGGGGATCGGAGACCCAGTACTTC CASSLLGGSETQYF
TRBJ1-5 TRBV20-1 NA once TGCAGTGCTAGCTCCTCTCCGGGACCCCCATGGTCTGGCAATCAGCCCCAGCATTTT CSASSSPGPPWSGNQPQHF
TRBJ2-7 TRBV7-9 NA many TGTGCCAGCAGCCCCCCTCGGGGCCGCGGCGAGCAGTACTTC CASSPPRGRGEQYF
TRBJ1-6 TRBV19 NA NA TGTGCCAGTAAGGCCGGGGGAGTCTATAATTCACCCCTCCACTTT CASKAGGVYNSPLHF
TRBJ2-7 TRBV7-2 NA many TGTGCCAGCAGCTTAGAGGGCAGCCTGGGCCTCGAGCAGTACTTC CASSLEGSLGLEQYF
TRBJ1-1 TRBV2 TRBD1 NA TGTGCCAGCAGTGAAGTGACAGGGGTCCCCGAAGCTTTCTTT CASSEVTGVPEAFF
TRBJ1-2 TRBV10-3 NA NA TGTGCCATCAGTACCACGGCGGGGTATGGCTACACCTTC CAISTTAGYGYTF
TRBJ2-2 TRBV11-2 NA few TGTGCCAGCAGCCCTCCGGGACGACTGAACACCGGGGAGCTGTTTTTT CASSPPGRLNTGELFF
TRBJ2-5 TRBV7-2 TRBD1 many TGTGCCAGCAGCTTCAACAGGGGTCAAGAGACCCAGTACTTC CASSFNRGQETQYF
TRBJ2-1 TRBV12-3/TRBV12-4 NA few TGTGCCAGCGAGCTTCGGGGCGATGAGCAGTTCTTC CASELRGDEQFF
TRBJ2-7 TRBV19 NA few TGTGCCACCAGAGGCCCGGACTCCTACGAGCAGTACTTC CATRGPDSYEQYF
TRBJ2-3 TRBV2 TRBD2 NA TGTGCCAGCGGGACTAGCGGATGGAATACGCAGTATTTT CASGTSGWNTQYF
TRBJ1-2 TRBV29-1 NA NA TGCAGCTGCGGAATGGGGACGGGACGGAGCTATGGCTACACCTTC CSCGMGTGRSYGYTF
TRBJ2-4 TRBV4-3 NA many TGCGCCAGCAGCACTCGGGACACCCTTGATAGCGACATTCAGTACTTC CASSTRDTLDSDIQYF
TRBJ2-3 TRBV7-8 TRBD2 many TGTGCCAGCAGCTTAGAGGGACTAGCGGGAGCAGATACGCAGTATTTT CASSLEGLAGADTQYF